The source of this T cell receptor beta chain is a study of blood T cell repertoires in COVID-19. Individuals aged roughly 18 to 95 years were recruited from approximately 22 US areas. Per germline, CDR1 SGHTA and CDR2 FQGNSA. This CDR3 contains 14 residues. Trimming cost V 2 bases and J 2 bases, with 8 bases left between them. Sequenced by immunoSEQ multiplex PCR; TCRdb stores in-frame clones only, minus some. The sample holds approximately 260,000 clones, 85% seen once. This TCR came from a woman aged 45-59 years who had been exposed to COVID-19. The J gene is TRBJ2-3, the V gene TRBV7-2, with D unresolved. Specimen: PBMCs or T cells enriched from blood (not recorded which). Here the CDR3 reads CASSLSQITDTQYF. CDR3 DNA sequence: TGTGCCAGCAGCTTATCACAGATCACAGATACGCAGTATTTT.